The clone carrying this T cell receptor beta chain was detected only a few times. Its matching antigen is unknown. These data belong to a study of T-cell memory formation after mild COVID-19. Study-wide findings and caveats: Later expanders leaned CD4+, whereas clones that contracted between day 15 and 85 were balanced CD4/CD8. Chiefly within CM and EM were the contracting CD4+ clones; CD8+ ones were within EMRA.

Barcoded TCR alpha and TCR beta cDNA libraries with UMIs came from 5'RACE using constant-segment primers. TCRdb fed the 5' RACE reads into MiXCR, producing one record per CDR3 protein. Here the sample spans about 350,000 distinct CDR3 sequences, 28% being singletons. The TCR comes from an adult woman who had mild COVID-19 (a few samples of this study predate the infection). Cell type and time point are not known. Sequencing was carried out using PBMCs or a T cell subset sorted from them (not recorded which).

In DNA, the CDR3 is TGTGCCAGCAGCCTCAGGGAGTATCCCTACGAGCAGTACTTC. It yields the protein CASSLREYPYEQYF. The V call is TRBV3-1, the J call TRBJ2-7, with D perhaps matching TRBD1 or TRBD2 (5 bases each). The germline V gene has CDR1 LGHDT and CDR2 YNNKEL (reference sequence). The CDR3 runs to 14 residues. V lost 4 bases and J lost 2, with 12 bases in between.